Given below is one T cell receptor (beta chain) in context. With random hexamers, reverse transcription was performed on about 0.5 to 1 ug of RNA. MiXCR, run by TCRdb on the immunoSEQ multiplex PCR reads, gives a single entry per CDR3 protein. The sample shows 95,000 to 150,000 distinct CDR3 sequences, nearly 96% of them seen only once. The record originates from a study of CD8 T cells in Susac syndrome. This CDR3 comprises 12 residues. Germline-derived CDR1 and CDR2 are MNHEY and SVGAGI. Trimming left V 0 bases short and J 14 bases short, with 10 bases between. This chain joins TRBV6-5 and TRBJ2-2; a possible D gene is TRBD2 (5 bases). Sequencing was done on a sample of CD4+ T cells from PBMCs. The sequence was obtained from a human donor with Susac syndrome. The CDR3 DNA follows: TGTGCCAGCAGTTACTCCGGCCGGGGTCTGTTTTTT. Translation gives CASSYSGRGLFF.